These 9 T cell receptor beta chains came from one sample sequenced in a study of identical twins. TCRdb ran MiXCR on the 5' RACE reads and lists one entry per CDR3 protein. The sample yields 450,000 or so distinct CDR3 sequences, over 11% seen once. The same data also contributed to another study, on yellow fever vaccine responses in identical twins.

The sample was CD4+ T cells sorted from blood. The receptors shown here come from a woman aged 18-29 years in good health.

The chain is built from TRBV24-1 and TRBJ2-1; D is ambiguous. The CDR3 totals 16 residues. Germline loops: CDR1 KGHDR, CDR2 SFDVKD. The ends were cut back, 2 bases at V and 7 bases at J, with 17 bases in the middle. The CDR3 protein is CATSDYGKTQRNEQFF. The CDR3 bases are TGTGCCACCAGTGATTATGGCAAAACTCAAAGGAATGAGCAGTTCTTC.

This clonotype was seen only a few times. J is TRBJ2-1 and V is TRBV20-1; 10 bases line up with TRBD2. The CDR3 spans 14 residues. Germline V gene data show CDR1 as DFQATT and CDR2 as SNEGSKA (reference sequence). Unmatched junction bases numbered 1, after V lost 2 bases and J lost 3 bases. The CDR3 region has the DNA TGCAGTGCTAGACTAGCGGGAGTCTACAATGAGCAGTTCTTC. Translating it yields CSARLAGVYNEQFF.

The chain uses TRBV29-1 and TRBJ2-5; 9 bases fit TRBD2. CDR1 and CDR2 (germline): SQVTM, ANQGSEA. This CDR3 has 15 residues. Trimming cost V 4 bases and J 4 bases; bases outside gene matches: 10. The CDR3 spells CSVVASGRWVETQYF. The CDR3 region has the DNA TGCAGCGTTGTGGCCAGCGGGAGGTGGGTAGAGACCCAGTACTTC.

The rearrangement joins TRBV10-2 to TRBJ2-5, with 7 nucleotides matching TRBD1. The CDR3 covers 15 residues. The V and J ends lost 7 bases and 5 bases, in that order; junction bases with no gene match: 13. CDR1 is WSHSY, CDR2 SAAADI, per germline. In nucleotides, the CDR3 is TGCGCCAGCAAAAGACAGGGAATGATGCGGGAGACCCAGTACTTC. Its protein product is CASKRQGMMRETQYF.

The rearrangement links TRBV7-6 to TRBJ2-1; 8 nucleotides match TRBD1. Germline values: CDR1 SGHVS, CDR2 FNYEAQ. Unmatched junction bases numbered 13, after V lost 1 base and J lost 2 bases. The length of the CDR3 is 19 residues. The CDR3 loop is CASSLEFFRTGLTYNEQFF. CDR3 in DNA: TGTGCCAGCAGCTTAGAATTCTTTAGGACAGGGCTTACCTACAATGAGCAGTTCTTC.

At least ten counts were recorded for this clonotype. The CDR3 is CASSQDLQTRDGYTF. The CDR3 coding sequence is TGCGCCAGCAGCCAAGATCTCCAGACGAGGGATGGCTACACCTTC. The chain has TRBV4-3 and TRBJ1-2; D is unresolved. Germline V CDR1 and CDR2: LGHNA, YSLEER. Trimming shortened V by 0 bases and J by 6 bases, and 14 bases separated the two germline ends. This CDR3 has 15 amino acids.

Many counts were recorded for this clonotype. The chain carries TRBV2 and TRBJ2-3; 13 nucleotides match TRBD2. Trimming took 5 bases from V and 7 from J; bases not matched to a gene: 9. CDR3 size: 16 residues. CDR1 is SNHLY, CDR2 FYNNEI, per germline. CDR3 DNA sequence: TGTGCCAGCAGTACAGGGACTAGCGGGGCCCTCAATACGCAGTATTTT. The encoded protein is CASSTGTSGALNTQYF.

This clonotype was seen repeatedly, ten times or more. This sequence joins TRBV5-1 and TRBJ1-5, with no clear D. The V gene's germline CDR1 is SGHRS and CDR2 YFSETQ. The CDR3 sequence is 15 residues long. V lost 4 bases and J lost 1, with 12 bases in between. CDR3 sequence (DNA): TGCGCCAGCAGCCAGGACGGACGGAGCAATCAGCCCCAGCATTTT. This gives the protein CASSQDGRSNQPQHF.

This clonotype was detected only a few times. The chain carries TRBV6-1 and TRBJ1-1; D uncertain. CDR1 and CDR2 from the germline V gene are MNHNS and SASEGT. The length of the CDR3 is 16 residues. V was trimmed by 7 bases and J by 5 bases, leaving 23 bases between them. For the CDR3, the DNA is TGTGCCAGCACACCAGCGGGCACAACTAGATGGACTGAAGCTTTCTTT. This encodes CASTPAGTTRWTEAFF.